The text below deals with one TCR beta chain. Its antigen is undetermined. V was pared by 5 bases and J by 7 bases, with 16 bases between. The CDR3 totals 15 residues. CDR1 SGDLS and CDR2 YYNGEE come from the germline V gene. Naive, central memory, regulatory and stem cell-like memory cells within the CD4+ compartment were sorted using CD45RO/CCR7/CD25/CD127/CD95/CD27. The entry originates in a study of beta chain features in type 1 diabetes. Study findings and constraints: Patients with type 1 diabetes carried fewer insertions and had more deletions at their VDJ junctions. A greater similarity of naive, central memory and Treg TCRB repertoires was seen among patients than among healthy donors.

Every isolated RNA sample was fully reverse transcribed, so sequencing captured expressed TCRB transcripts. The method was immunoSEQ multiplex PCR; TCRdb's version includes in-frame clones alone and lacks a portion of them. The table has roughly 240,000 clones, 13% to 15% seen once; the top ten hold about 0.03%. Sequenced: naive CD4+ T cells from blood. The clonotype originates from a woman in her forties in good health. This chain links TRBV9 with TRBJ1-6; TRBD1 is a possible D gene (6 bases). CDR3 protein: CASSRTQGSNSPLHF. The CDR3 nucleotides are TGTGCCAGCAGTCGGACACAGGGCTCGAATTCACCCCTCCACTTT.